The 29 T cell receptor beta chains given below trace back to one sample, sequenced in a study of technical replicates of blood from a handful of donors (dated by TCRdb to 2016 to 2017). Library preparation used the immunoSEQ multiplex PCR assay. The source is immuneACCESS, and TCRdb retained only in-frame sequences with V and J called. Part of the clones is not carried over; for the studies checked, unresolved V genes explain less than half of this, and the remainder is unexplained. This sample lists roughly 70,000 clones; 90% were detected once. Under 5.5% of the sample comes from the top ten. Sequencing was carried out using PBMCs. The receptors derive from a human donor in good health. Some clones in this sample may be carry-over from other donors' samples.

The genes are TRBV29-1 and TRBJ2-1; the D gene is possibly TRBD1 (6 bases). The CDR3 contains 13 residues. V lost 2 bases and J lost 11, with 16 bases in between. CDR1 and CDR2 (germline): SQVTM, ANQGSEA. The CDR3 region is CSVERSGTSKQFF. CDR3 coding DNA: TGCAGCGTTGAACGCTCCGGGACATCCAAGCAGTTCTTC.

This sequence joins TRBV4-1 and TRBJ1-6, with TRBD1 as a possible D gene (6 bases). Germline V gene lookup returns CDR1 MGHRA and CDR2 YSYEKL. The CDR3 totals 13 residues. Trimming removed 3 bases from V and 9 bases from J, with 9 bases in between. DNA for the CDR3: TGCGCCAGCAGCCAGGGGGCGAGTTCACCCCTCCACTTT. Encoded protein: CASSQGASSPLHF.

The V and J genes are TRBV6-5 and TRBJ2-7, with 10 bases matching TRBD2. Germline values: CDR1 MNHEY, CDR2 SVGAGI. The trim removed 6 bases at V and 3 bases at J, leaving 8 bases unmatched. The CDR3 totals 15 residues. DNA of the CDR3: TGTGCCAGCAGCAGATCTAGCGGGGGCCTCTACGAGCAGTACTTC. It codes for CASSRSSGGLYEQYF.

J is TRBJ1-2 and V is TRBV5-1; TRBD1 aligns across 12 bases. V was clipped by 4 bases and J by 2 bases; unmatched bases: 12. CDR1 is SGHRS and CDR2 is YFSETQ in the germline V gene. The length of the CDR3 is 18 residues. The CDR3 DNA sequence: TGCGCCAGCAGCCAGGGTCCGGGACAGGGGGCCGGGAACTATGGCTACACCTTC. Translated: CASSQGPGQGAGNYGYTF. The full variable domain, its missing parts supplied by reference TRBV5-1 and TRBJ1-2, is KAGVTQTPRYLIKTRGQQVTLSCSPISGHRSVSWYQQTPGQGLQFLFEYFSETQRNKGNFPGRFSGRQFSNSRSEMNVSTLELGDSALYLCASSQGPGQGAGNYGYTFGSGTRLTVV.

Notes on this clone: The junction departs from germline at one end; a sequencing error may be responsible. V and J are TRBV2 and TRBJ2-7, with TRBD2 matching over 12 bases. CDR1 is SNHLY and CDR2 is FYNNEI in the germline V gene. The CDR3 runs to 14 residues. CDR3 in DNA: TGTGCCAGCAGTTCTACTAGCGGGGGGCGCTTAAGGGACTTC. Translation gives CASSSTSGGRLRDF.

This rearrangement joins TRBV7-2 to TRBJ2-6; tentative D call: TRBD2 (6 bases). Germline V gene sequence: CDR1 SGHTA, CDR2 FQGNSA. This CDR3 is 15 amino acids long. The germline V and J ends were trimmed by 4 bases and 3 bases, with 10 bases remaining between them. The CDR3 here is CASSSGEGGANVLTF. The DNA of the CDR3 is TGTGCCAGCAGCTCGGGGGAAGGTGGGGCCAACGTCCTGACTTTC.

The V gene is TRBV5-1, the J gene TRBJ1-1; D gene ambiguous. The CDR3 spans 16 residues. From germline, CDR1 is SGHRS and CDR2 YFSETQ. Trimming left V 4 bases short and J 6 bases short, with 22 bases between. CDR3 loop: CASSPGSPLLRAEAFF. DNA of the CDR3: TGCGCCAGCAGCCCTGGGAGCCCACTCCTGAGGGCTGAAGCTTTCTTT. Filled out from reference TRBV5-1 and TRBJ1-1, the complete variable domain reads KAGVTQTPRYLIKTRGQQVTLSCSPISGHRSVSWYQQTPGQGLQFLFEYFSETQRNKGNFPGRFSGRQFSNSRSEMNVSTLELGDSALYLCASSPGSPLLRAEAFFGQGTRLTVV.

This clone came up once. The chain is built from TRBV19 and TRBJ2-7; 10 nucleotides match TRBD2. The CDR3 loop spans 16 amino acids. Trimming removed 5 bases from V and 2 bases from J; junction bases left unmatched: 9. Germline assignment: CDR1 LNHDA and CDR2 SQIVND (reference sequence). The CDR3 region has the DNA TGTGCCAGTAGTCCCTTGAAAGCGGGAGGGCCCTACGAGCAGTACTTC. Protein product: CASSPLKAGGPYEQYF.

The chain has TRBV7-2 and TRBJ2-7; TRBD2 is a possible D gene (6 bases). Germline V gene sequence: CDR1 SGHTA, CDR2 FQGNSA. The CDR3 consists of 14 residues. V gave up 3 bases and J gave up 4 bases, with 13 bases separating them. This CDR3 is CASSLGEARYEQYF. The CDR3 coding sequence is TGTGCCAGCAGCTTGGGGGAGGCGCGGTACGAGCAGTACTTC.

This sequence joins TRBV7-8 and TRBJ2-3, with unresolved D. Looked up from germline, CDR1 is SGHVS and CDR2 is FQNEAQ. The CDR3 covers 16 residues. Trimming removed 2 bases from V and 3 bases from J, with 15 bases in between. DNA of the CDR3: TGTGCCAGCAGCTTATCCCCGAGAGCGTTGACAGATACGCAGTATTTT. Protein product: CASSLSPRALTDTQYF.

The genes are TRBV14 and TRBJ2-1, with TRBD1 as a possible D gene (5 bases). Trimming took off 4 bases at V and 8 bases at J, with 21 bases between the two ends. Germline V gives CDR1 SGHDN, CDR2 FVKESK. This CDR3 contains 16 residues. The CDR3 region has the DNA TGTGCCAGCAGCCTCGACAGATCCCCCGGAGCCCATGAGCAGTTCTTC. Translated: CASSLDRSPGAHEQFF.

V gene TRBV4-2 combines with J gene TRBJ1-2; 7 bases are shared with TRBD1. The V gene end was trimmed by 0 bases and the J gene end by 2 bases; junction bases not matched to a gene: 3. There are 15 residues in the CDR3. Germline lookup yields CDR1 LGHNA and CDR2 YNFKEQ. CDR3 loop: CASSQDWGQNYGYTF. In nucleotides, the CDR3 is TGTGCCAGCAGCCAAGATTGGGGACAGAACTATGGCTACACCTTC.

This clone is categorized as medium-sized. This chain joins TRBV19 and TRBJ1-1; 7 bases are a match to TRBD1. Looked up from germline, CDR1 is LNHDA and CDR2 is SQIVND (reference sequence). Trimming cost V 2 bases and J 0 bases; bases outside gene matches: 6. This CDR3 contains 16 residues. The DNA of the CDR3 is TGTGCCAGTAGTATAATCGTGGACAGGATGAACACTGAAGCTTTCTTT. Translated: CASSIIVDRMNTEAFF.

The chain combines TRBV6-1 with TRBJ2-4; D is uncertain. CDR3 length equals 12 residues. Germline V gene lookup returns CDR1 MNHNS and CDR2 SASEGT. V was shortened by 3 bases and J by 9 bases, with 9 bases between the two germline ends. CDR3: CASSEAWSIQYF. CDR3 DNA sequence: TGTGCCAGCAGTGAGGCGTGGAGCATTCAGTACTTC.

The V gene is TRBV27, the J gene TRBJ1-4, with TRBD1 matching 9 bases. Germline trimming cut 6 bases from V and 6 bases from J; bases unmatched to any gene: 5. Germline CDR1 MNHEY, CDR2 SMNVEV (reference sequence). The CDR3 has 14 amino acids. CDR3 in amino acids: CASSLQGADEKLFF. Written as DNA, the CDR3 is TGTGCCAGCAGCCTACAGGGGGCCGATGAAAAACTGTTTTTT.

J is TRBJ1-1 and V is TRBV2, with D tentatively TRBD1 (5 bases). Trimming shortened V by 4 bases and J by 5 bases, and 14 bases separated the two germline ends. This CDR3 region has 14 residues. Germline V CDR1 and CDR2: SNHLY, FYNNEI. In DNA, the CDR3 is TGTGCCAGCAGTGGGTCGACGCGGGGGACTGAAGCTTTCTTT. Translation: CASSGSTRGTEAFF.

This clone showed up just a few times. The V call is TRBV7-2, the J call TRBJ2-7; D ambiguous. The CDR3 contains 14 residues. Trimming left V 5 bases short and J 3 bases short, with 14 bases between. CDR1 SGHTA and CDR2 FQGNSA come from the germline V gene. The CDR3 bases are TGTGCCAGCAGCCTCGCCGGGTCGAACTACGAGCAGTACTTC. Encoded protein: CASSLAGSNYEQYF.

The CDR3 is CASSTGGQSNEKLFF. The CDR3 region has the DNA TGTGCCAGTAGTACCGGGGGACAGAGTAATGAAAAACTGTTTTTT. V and J are TRBV19 and TRBJ1-4; 7 nucleotides match TRBD1. CDR1 and CDR2 from the germline V gene are LNHDA and SQIVND (reference sequence). V gave up 4 bases and J gave up 4 bases; unmatched junction bases: 6. The CDR3 sequence is 15 residues long.

V is TRBV7-9 and J is TRBJ1-5, with D possibly matching TRBD1 (6 bases). Germline CDR1 is SEHNR and CDR2 is FQNEAQ (reference sequence). V lost 1 base and J lost 6, with 13 bases in between. This CDR3 comprises 15 residues. The CDR3 loop is CASSLEAGVFQPQHF. The CDR3 DNA sequence: TGTGCCAGCAGCTTAGAGGCAGGGGTATTTCAGCCCCAGCATTTT.

The count of this clone is one. V gene TRBV7-2 combines with J gene TRBJ1-5, with D perhaps matching TRBD1 (6 bases). CDR1 SGHTA and CDR2 FQGNSA come from the germline V gene. The CDR3 has 14 residues. V was trimmed by 5 bases and J by 13 bases, leaving 21 bases between them. The CDR3: CASSASPLGQSQHF. The DNA of the CDR3 is TGTGCCAGCAGCGCCTCCCCACTCGGACAGAGTCAGCATTTT.

The chain joins TRBV4-1 to TRBJ1-5; D perhaps matches TRBD1 (6 bases). The CDR3 has 13 residues. The germline V gene encodes CDR1 MGHRA and CDR2 YSYEKL. With 11 bases removed from V and 3 bases from J, the gap between germline ends came to 14 bases. The CDR3 bases are TGCGCCGGGTGGACAGTTATCAATCAGCCCCAGCATTTT. It codes for CAGWTVINQPQHF.

The chain links TRBV29-1 to TRBJ2-1; D perhaps matches TRBD1 (5 bases). The germline gives CDR1 SQVTM, CDR2 ANQGSEA. V dropped 4 bases and J dropped 14 bases, with 21 bases sitting between them. The CDR3 is 13 residues long. CDR3 nucleotide sequence: TGCAGCGTTGGCACAGGCGGCACACTTAGGGAGTTCTTC. It yields the protein CSVGTGGTLREFF.

CDR3 sequence: CASSLRGVHNEQFF. The CDR3 bases are TGTGCCAGCAGTCTACGCGGCGTTCACAATGAGCAGTTCTTC. The chain uses TRBV7-4 and TRBJ2-1; D not resolved. Trimming stripped 6 bases from V and 5 bases from J, with 14 bases between. The V gene's germline CDR1 is SGHVT and CDR2 SQSDAQ. The CDR3 has 14 residues.

The genes are TRBV18 and TRBJ2-7, with TRBD1 identical over 8 bases. Germline CDR1 KGHSH, CDR2 LQKENI. The V gene end was trimmed by 4 bases and the J gene end by 4 bases; junction bases not matched to a gene: 9. CDR3 length equals 15 residues. The CDR3 nucleotides are TGTGCCAGCTCACTTGGGACAGGTGGAGATTACGAGCAGTACTTC. Its protein is CASSLGTGGDYEQYF.

V and J are TRBV5-1 and TRBJ2-3; the match to TRBD2 covers 9 bases. The CDR3 is 18 amino acids. From germline, CDR1 is SGHRS and CDR2 YFSETQ. Trimming took 2 bases from V and 4 from J; bases not matched to a gene: 14. The CDR3 DNA follows: TGCGCCAGCAGCTTTTTCCGTAGGCGGGAGGGCCCGCCAGATACGCAGTATTTT. Its translation is CASSFFRRREGPPDTQYF.

This chain connects TRBV19 to TRBJ1-5, with a tentative D call TRBD1 (5 bases). CDR3 length: 13 residues. Trimming pared 1 base from V and 7 bases from J, leaving 8 bases between. Germline CDR1 is LNHDA and CDR2 is SQIVND (reference sequence). The CDR3 protein is CASSIAGVQPQHF. As DNA, the CDR3 is TGTGCCAGTAGTATAGCGGGGGTACAGCCCCAGCATTTT. The full variable domain, rest sourced from reference TRBV19 and TRBJ1-5, is DGGITQSPKYLFRKEGQNVTLSCEQNLNHDAMYWYRQDPGQGLRLIYYSQIVNDFQKGDIAEGYSVSREKKESFPLTVTSAQKNPTAFYLCASSIAGVQPQHFGDGTRLSIL.

V usage is TRBV7-9 and J usage is TRBJ2-5; tentatively, D is TRBD2 (6 bases). This CDR3 region has 17 residues. V lost 3 bases and J lost 4, with 21 bases in between. The V gene's germline CDR1 is SEHNR and CDR2 FQNEAQ (reference sequence). The CDR3 DNA reads as TGTGCCAGCAGCTTGAGCGCTAGCGTACTCTCTGGAGAGACCCAGTACTTC. This gives the protein CASSLSASVLSGETQYF. Full variable domain (rest looked up from reference TRBV7-9 and TRBJ2-5): DTGVSQNPRHKITKRGQNVTFRCDPISEHNRLYWYRQTLGQGPEFLTYFQNEAQLEKSRLLSDRFSAERPKGSFSTLEIQRTEQGDSAMYLCASSLSASVLSGETQYFGPGTRLLVL.

The chain carries TRBV5-5 and TRBJ2-7; possibly TRBD1 for D (5 bases). This CDR3 spans 14 amino acids. The germline gives CDR1 SGHKS, CDR2 YYEKEE (reference sequence). Trimming removed 6 bases at V and 3 bases at J, with 16 bases between. The CDR3 reads CASNKPETDYEQYF. DNA for the CDR3: TGTGCCAGCAACAAACCAGAGACAGACTACGAGCAGTACTTC.

The V gene is TRBV6-6, the J gene TRBJ1-6, with 9 bases that match TRBD1. The V gene end was trimmed by 7 bases and the J gene end by 8 bases; junction bases not matched to a gene: 3. CDR3 length: 13 amino acids. Germline V gene data show CDR1 as MNHNY and CDR2 as SVGAGI (reference sequence). The CDR3 nucleotides are TGTGCCAGCACTGGGACAGGGCATTCACCCCTCCACTTT. Translated: CASTGTGHSPLHF.